A single sample is the source of the 15 T cell receptor beta chains below, sequenced in a study of shared clonotypes between healthy human individuals. Produced via immunoSEQ multiplex PCR; TCRdb's table is partial and in-frame only. The sample includes about 680,000 clones, 72% of them seen just once. The sequencing input was memory CD4+ T cells sorted from blood. Indicated subset: CD45RA-negative fraction. The receptor source for this set is a woman between 25 and 40 years old in good health.

This chain connects TRBV6-5 to TRBJ2-7, with no clear D. The CDR3 runs 12 residues. The germline CDR1 and CDR2 sequences are MNHEY and SVGAGI. Deletions cut 8 bases from V and 3 bases from J, with 11 bases between. CDR3 DNA: TGTGCCAGCGGGCCGAGGCTCTACGAGCAGTACTTC. This gives the protein CASGPRLYEQYF.

The sample holds one count of this clone. V usage is TRBV29-1 and J usage is TRBJ2-6, with D unclear. The V end lost 4 bases, the J end lost 0 bases, and 7 bases lay between the germline ends. CDR1 is SQVTM and CDR2 is ANQGSEA in the germline V gene. This CDR3 contains 14 residues. This chain's CDR3 is CSVVESSGANVLTF. DNA of the CDR3: TGCAGCGTTGTTGAGAGCTCTGGGGCCAACGTCCTGACTTTC.

The gene calls are TRBV11-2 and TRBJ2-5; D remains unclear. V was shortened by 0 bases and J by 4 bases, with 6 bases between the two germline ends. The germline V gene encodes CDR1 SGHAT and CDR2 FQNNGV. The CDR3 spans 13 residues. As DNA, the CDR3 is TGTGCCAGCAGCTTAGATGCCCGAGAGACCCAGTACTTC. Encoded protein: CASSLDARETQYF.

The count of this clone is one. The chain couples TRBV4-2 to TRBJ1-6; 8 nucleotides match TRBD1. Trimming at V came to 0 bases and at J to 10 bases, leaving 11 bases not matched to a gene. This CDR3 comprises 17 residues. Germline V lookup: CDR1 LGHNA, CDR2 YNFKEQ. CDR3 sequence: CASSQDAGQGIGSPLHF. The CDR3 nucleotides read TGTGCCAGCAGCCAAGACGCTGGACAGGGAATCGGGTCACCCCTCCACTTT.

This chain links TRBV6-5 with TRBJ1-3; D might be TRBD1 (6 bases). The CDR3 sequence is 14 residues long. V was pared by 6 bases and J by 4 bases, with 13 bases between. Germline CDR1 and CDR2: MNHEY and SVGAGI. CDR3 protein: CASSVEGEGNTIYF. The CDR3 DNA reads as TGTGCCAGCAGCGTTGAGGGGGAAGGAAACACCATATATTTT.

The V and J genes are TRBV5-1 and TRBJ2-1; 7 positions agree with TRBD2. The trim removed 2 bases at V and 8 bases at J, leaving 7 bases unmatched. The germline CDR1 and CDR2 sequences are SGHRS and YFSETQ. The CDR3 is made up of 14 amino acids. The CDR3 DNA reads as TGCGCCAGCAGCTTCGGGACTGCGGGGGATGAGCAGTTCTTC. Translation gives CASSFGTAGDEQFF.

The rearrangement links TRBV11-1 to TRBJ2-3; 12 bases agree with TRBD2. V lost 5 bases, J lost 2 bases, and 5 bases stayed unmatched. The CDR3 consists of 16 residues. CDR1 is SGHAT and CDR2 is FQDESV in the germline V gene (reference sequence). The CDR3 protein is CASSLWTSGITDTQYF. The CDR3 bases are TGTGCCAGCAGCCTCTGGACTAGCGGGATCACAGATACGCAGTATTTT.

CDR3 in amino acids: CASSPRQGYSGELFF. The CDR3 DNA sequence: TGTGCCAGCAGTCCTAGACAGGGCTATTCCGGGGAGCTGTTTTTT. The chain employs TRBV28 and TRBJ2-2; 7 nucleotides line up with TRBD1. The CDR3 runs 15 residues. Trimming removed 5 bases from V and 6 bases from J; junction bases left unmatched: 9. Germline CDR1 reads MDHEN; CDR2 reads SYDVKM. Full variable domain (outside the CDR3, taken from reference TRBV28 and TRBJ2-2): DVKVTQSSRYLVKRTGEKVFLECVQDMDHENMFWYRQDPGLGLRLIYFSYDVKMKEKGDIPEGYSVSREKKERFSLILESASTNQTSMYLCASSPRQGYSGELFFGEGSRLTVL.

The chain uses TRBV7-9 and TRBJ1-1; D unresolved. The length of the CDR3 is 15 residues. Germline values: CDR1 SEHNR, CDR2 FQNEAQ (reference sequence). V lost 5 bases to trimming and J lost 1 base, with 14 bases between them. The CDR3 sequence: CASSHPKNTNTEAFF. In nucleotides, the CDR3 is TGTGCCAGCAGCCACCCGAAAAATACGAACACTGAAGCTTTCTTT.

The chain joins TRBV19 to TRBJ2-7; D possibly corresponds to TRBD1 (6 bases). Germline CDR1 reads LNHDA; CDR2 reads SQIVND (reference sequence). The V gene lost 4 bases and the J gene lost 0 bases, with 10 bases spanning the gap. This CDR3 has 14 amino acids. The CDR3 reads CASSTQGSSYEQYF. The CDR3 DNA follows: TGTGCCAGTAGTACTCAGGGGAGCTCCTACGAGCAGTACTTC.

This clone was recorded a few times. The V call is TRBV6-4, the J call TRBJ2-7; D gene uncertain. Germline lookup yields CDR1 MRHNA and CDR2 SNTAGT. The germline V and J ends were trimmed by 2 bases and 2 bases, with 19 bases remaining between them. This CDR3 contains 17 residues. The CDR3 protein is CASSDPSPPGLPYEQYF. The CDR3 region has the DNA TGTGCCAGCAGTGACCCGTCACCCCCAGGCCTCCCCTACGAGCAGTACTTC.

In its sample, this clone was seen once. The chain couples TRBV27 to TRBJ2-3; the match to TRBD2 covers 12 bases. Germline V lookup: CDR1 MNHEY, CDR2 SMNVEV (reference sequence). V shed 6 bases, J shed 6 bases, and the junction held 7 bases outside the gene matches. The CDR3 contains 15 residues. The DNA for the CDR3 is TGTGCCAGCAGACCTAGCGGGAGGGCCTCCGATACGCAGTATTTT. It yields the protein CASRPSGRASDTQYF.

The rearrangement links TRBV7-9 to TRBJ2-3; the D is unclear. This CDR3 region has 13 residues. CDR1 SEHNR and CDR2 FQNEAQ come from the germline V gene (reference sequence). V was pared by 7 bases and J by 3 bases, with 11 bases between. CDR3 protein: CASNGQITDTQYF. CDR3 nucleotides: TGTGCCAGCAATGGGCAGATTACAGATACGCAGTATTTT. The complete variable domain, with remaining parts taken from reference TRBV7-9 and TRBJ2-3, reads DTGVSQNPRHKITKRGQNVTFRCDPISEHNRLYWYRQTLGQGPEFLTYFQNEAQLEKSRLLSDRFSAERPKGSFSTLEIQRTEQGDSAMYLCASNGQITDTQYFGPGTRLTVL.

This rearrangement joins TRBV27 to TRBJ2-5; TRBD2 aligns across 8 bases. CDR1 and CDR2 from the germline V gene are MNHEY and SMNVEV (reference sequence). V lost 5 bases to trimming and J lost 3 bases; unmatched junction nucleotides: 11. CDR3 length: 16 residues. The CDR3 here is CASSRIASGYKETQYF. The CDR3 bases are TGTGCCAGCAGTCGGATAGCTAGCGGGTATAAAGAGACCCAGTACTTC.

This clone was seen a handful of times. The V call is TRBV7-9, the J call TRBJ2-3, with 7 bases aligning to TRBD2. The J segment lost 4 bases and the V segment lost 9 bases, leaving 4 bases of the junction unmatched. The CDR3 sequence is 12 residues long. Per germline, CDR1 SEHNR and CDR2 FQNEAQ (reference sequence). The CDR3 nucleotides are TGTGCCAGTCATACTAGCGCAGATACGCAGTATTTT. This gives the protein CASHTSADTQYF.